The 25 T cell receptor beta chains below were found in one sample sequenced in a study of cytomegalovirus exposure and HLA in healthy donors. Both 60 Vbeta primers and 13 Jbeta primers went into the PCR. Libraries were prepared by immunoSEQ multiplex PCR; TCRdb keeps only in-frame clonotypes and omits some of them. The repertoire holds about 150,000 clones, with less than 90% as singletons. The sequencing sample was made of PBMCs. The receptors were gathered from a boy under 10 years old in good health and CMV-seronegative.

V and J are TRBV7-2 and TRBJ2-5; 7 bases map to TRBD2. Germline CDR1 is SGHTA and CDR2 is FQGNSA. This CDR3 is 15 amino acids long. V was pared by 6 bases and J by 2 bases, with 9 bases of the junction left unmatched. CDR3 nucleotide sequence: TGTGCCAGCAGTTTTCAGCGGGGTAGACAAGAGACCCAGTACTTC. Its translation is CASSFQRGRQETQYF. Full variable domain (outside the CDR3, taken from reference TRBV7-2 and TRBJ2-5): GAGVSQSPSNKVTEKGKDVELRCDPISGHTALYWYRQSLGQGLEFLIYFQGNSAPDKSGLPSDRFSAERTGGSVSTLTIQRTQQEDSAVYLCASSFQRGRQETQYFGPGTRLLVL.

V is TRBV28 and J is TRBJ2-7, with 11 bases lining up with TRBD2. From germline, CDR1 is MDHEN and CDR2 SYDVKM. The V segment lost 9 bases and the J segment 1 base; nucleotides outside the gene matches: 2. This CDR3 contains 13 residues. The CDR3 loop reads CASLAGGSYEQYF. For the CDR3, the DNA is TGTGCCAGTTTAGCGGGAGGGTCCTACGAGCAGTACTTC.

The rearrangement uses TRBV6-5 and TRBJ2-1; a possible D gene is TRBD1 (6 bases). The germline V gene has CDR1 MNHEY and CDR2 SVGAGI. V was pared by 4 bases and J by 12 bases, with 16 bases between. The CDR3 runs 13 residues. Here the CDR3 DNA reads TGTGCCAGCAGTTCCGCTAGGGGGATCCGGCAGTTCTTC. Its translation: CASSSARGIRQFF.

J is TRBJ1-5 and V is TRBV5-1; tentative D call: TRBD1 (5 bases). Germline CDR1 reads SGHRS; CDR2 reads YFSETQ. Trimming removed 3 bases from V and 5 bases from J, with 12 bases in between. This CDR3 is 14 amino acids long. The CDR3 loop reads CASSSGGSDQPQHF. In DNA, the CDR3 is TGCGCCAGCAGCTCCGGGGGATCCGATCAGCCCCAGCATTTT.

The chain links TRBV19 to TRBJ2-1; TRBD1 might be the D (6 bases). Trimming stripped 3 bases from V and 2 bases from J, with 23 bases between. The CDR3 is made up of 19 amino acids. Germline lookup yields CDR1 LNHDA and CDR2 SQIVND (reference sequence). The CDR3 DNA sequence: TGTGCCAGTAGTATCGGCCCAGGGGTCAATTTTCCGACCTACAATGAGCAGTTCTTC. This sequence encodes CASSIGPGVNFPTYNEQFF.

V is TRBV9 and J is TRBJ2-7, with TRBD2 as a possible D gene (5 bases). CDR1 SGDLS and CDR2 YYNGEE come from the germline V gene. V was clipped by 0 bases and J by 3 bases, with 7 bases between them. The length of the CDR3 is 13 residues. The CDR3 bases are TGTGCCAGCAGCGTAGACGGGGACTACGAGCAGTACTTC. This gives the protein CASSVDGDYEQYF. The full variable domain, in which reference TRBV9 and TRBJ2-7 provide the parts outside the CDR3, is DSGVTQTPKHLITATGQRVTLRCSPRSGDLSVYWYQQSLDQGLQFLIQYYNGEERAKGNILERFSAQQFPDLHSELNLSSLELGDSALYFCASSVDGDYEQYFGPGTRLTVT.

The V gene is TRBV6-5, the J gene TRBJ1-1; TRBD1 is a possible D gene (6 bases). Germline V CDR1 and CDR2: MNHEY, SVGAGI. This CDR3 comprises 14 residues. With 5 bases removed from V and 7 bases from J, the gap between germline ends came to 17 bases. Here the CDR3 reads CASSPPGVDGEAFF. The CDR3 bases are TGTGCCAGCAGTCCCCCAGGGGTCGACGGTGAAGCTTTCTTT.

The chain combines TRBV5-1 with TRBJ2-1, with D maybe TRBD1 (5 bases). Germline CDR1 and CDR2: SGHRS and YFSETQ. There are 15 residues in the CDR3. Between the trimmed V and J ends, which lost 0 bases and 2 bases, there was a span of 9 bases. The chain's CDR3 is CASSLGAGPYNEQFF. DNA for the CDR3: TGCGCCAGCAGCTTGGGAGCAGGGCCCTACAATGAGCAGTTCTTC. The variable domain in full, with the rest retrieved from reference TRBV5-1 and TRBJ2-1, is KAGVTQTPRYLIKTRGQQVTLSCSPISGHRSVSWYQQTPGQGLQFLFEYFSETQRNKGNFPGRFSGRQFSNSRSEMNVSTLELGDSALYLCASSLGAGPYNEQFFGPGTRLTVL.

The gene calls are TRBV5-1 and TRBJ2-2; 7 nucleotides align to TRBD2. The CDR3 is 15 residues long. Germline lookup yields CDR1 SGHRS and CDR2 YFSETQ. With V trimmed by 4 bases and J by 3 bases, 6 bases remained unmatched. CDR3 amino acids: CASSIGTTYTGELFF. CDR3 nucleotide sequence: TGCGCCAGCAGCATTGGGACTACCTACACCGGGGAGCTGTTTTTT.

Of note for this clone: One end of the junction varies from germline; a read error may be responsible. The chain carries TRBV25-1 and TRBJ2-1; a weak D match, TRBD2 (6 bases). This CDR3 is built from 15 residues. The V gene's germline CDR1 is MGHDK and CDR2 SYGVNS. The CDR3: CASSDTREFPNGQFF. CDR3 sequence (DNA): TGTGCCAGCAGTGACACTCGGGAGTTCCCCAATGGGCAGTTCTTC.

The J gene is TRBJ1-3, the V gene TRBV18; D remains unclear. CDR1 is KGHSH, CDR2 LQKENI, per germline. Trimming removed 3 bases at V and 4 bases at J, with 16 bases between. The CDR3 loop spans 16 amino acids. The CDR3 coding sequence is TGTGCCAGCTCACCGAACATAGACCGGAGGGGAAACACCATATATTTT. Translating gives CASSPNIDRRGNTIYF.

This clone appeared once. This chain joins TRBV4-2 and TRBJ2-2; a weak D match, TRBD2 (6 bases). Trimming cost V 3 bases and J 8 bases, with 16 bases left between them. This CDR3 is 15 amino acids long. Looked up from germline, CDR1 is LGHNA and CDR2 is YNFKEQ. CDR3 DNA: TGTGCCAGCAGCCACCCCGCCGGGACTGCGGGGGAGCTGTTTTTT. It encodes CASSHPAGTAGELFF.

The chain joins TRBV25-1 to TRBJ1-2, with a possible D match to TRBD1 (5 bases). CDR1 is MGHDK, CDR2 SYGVNS, per germline. The CDR3 spans 13 residues. V lost 8 bases to trimming and J lost 3 bases, with 13 bases between them. This CDR3 reads CASRDSIYYGYTF. DNA of the CDR3: TGTGCCAGCCGGGACTCAATTTACTATGGCTACACCTTC.

The chain recombines TRBV21-1 with TRBJ2-1; TRBD2 reflects the table's D call only, with no check against the DNA. TRBV21-1 counts as a pseudogene. There are 17 residues in the CDR3. The CDR3 reads CASSIQGRDSTYNEQFF. In DNA, the CDR3 is TGTGCCAGCAGCATTCAAGGTCGGGATTCGACCTACAATGAGCAGTTCTTC.

The rearrangement uses TRBV11-1 and TRBJ2-7, with 7 bases aligning to TRBD2. The CDR3 totals 15 residues. The V segment lost 2 bases and the J segment 2 bases; nucleotides outside the gene matches: 6. Per the germline V gene, CDR1 is SGHAT and CDR2 is FQDESV (reference sequence). CDR3 region: CASSLSTSATYEQYF. In DNA form, the CDR3 reads TGTGCCAGCAGCTTAAGCACTAGCGCTACCTACGAGCAGTACTTC.

V is TRBV5-1 and J is TRBJ2-3; maybe TRBD2 (5 bases). V was trimmed by 5 bases and J by 3 bases, leaving 13 bases between them. The CDR3 runs 14 residues. Germline CDR1 reads SGHRS; CDR2 reads YFSETQ. CDR3 nucleotides: TGCGCCAGCAGTTCCGGGCGCGGGACAGATACGCAGTATTTT. It codes for CASSSGRGTDTQYF.

The J gene is TRBJ2-1, the V gene TRBV7-9, with 11 positions matching TRBD2. The V and J ends lost 5 bases and 0 bases, in that order; junction bases with no gene match: 12. The germline V gene encodes CDR1 SEHNR and CDR2 FQNEAQ (reference sequence). There are 19 residues in the CDR3. The CDR3 DNA follows: TGTGCCAGCAGCGTTAGCGGGAGGGCTCCAGGGAGCTCCTACAATGAGCAGTTCTTC. It is translated as CASSVSGRAPGSSYNEQFF.

This clone was counted only a few times. The sample carries other DNA sequences with the same CDR3. The V call is TRBV5-1, the J call TRBJ1-1; no firm D call. The CDR3 has 15 amino acids. V lost 0 bases to trimming and J lost 3 bases, with 12 bases between them. CDR1 SGHRS and CDR2 YFSETQ come from the germline V gene. The CDR3 sequence is CASSLVFEGDTEAFF. CDR3 bases: TGCGCCAGCAGCTTGGTTTTCGAGGGAGACACTGAAGCTTTCTTT.

In DNA form, the CDR3 reads TGTGCCAGCAGCTCAAGACTAGAGTTCAGCACAGATACGCAGTATTTT. This codes for CASSSRLEFSTDTQYF. The chain recombines TRBV5-4 with TRBJ2-3; D possibly corresponds to TRBD2 (6 bases). The germline V and J ends were trimmed by 3 bases and 0 bases, with 14 bases remaining between them. CDR3 length: 16 amino acids. Germline V gene data show CDR1 as SGHNT and CDR2 as YYREEE (reference sequence).

The chain combines TRBV5-4 with TRBJ2-1; D call uncertain. Germline V gives CDR1 SGHNT, CDR2 YYREEE (reference sequence). V lost 4 bases, J lost 6 bases, and 17 bases lay in between. The CDR3 length is 15 residues. The CDR3 loop is CASSEKVSHANEQFF. The CDR3, as DNA: TGTGCCAGCAGCGAAAAAGTATCACACGCCAATGAGCAGTTCTTC.

DNA for the CDR3: TGTGCCAGCAGCGGGGCCGCCGGGACAGGTGCTAATGAAAAACTGTTTTTT. Translated, it gives CASSGAAGTGANEKLFF. The rearrangement joins TRBV5-4 to TRBJ1-4; 8 nucleotides match TRBD1. The CDR3 spans 17 residues. In germline, CDR1 is SGHNT, CDR2 YYREEE (reference sequence). After removal of 4 bases from V and 3 bases from J, the junction contained 11 bases not matched to a gene.

As concerns this clone: A junction boundary mismatches the germline segment, possibly from a read error. V gene TRBV7-9 combines with J gene TRBJ1-1, with 7 bases lining up with TRBD1. Germline assignment: CDR1 SEHNR and CDR2 FQNEAQ (reference sequence). The CDR3 is 15 residues long. The CDR3 is CSSSPGQSIHTEAFF. DNA for the CDR3: TGTTCCAGCAGCCCGGGACAGAGCATACACACTGAAGCTTTCTTT.

The chain uses TRBV27 and TRBJ2-1, with TRBD2 matching 10 bases. The germline V gene encodes CDR1 MNHEY and CDR2 SMNVEV (reference sequence). After removal of 7 bases from V and 6 bases from J, the junction contained 9 bases not matched to a gene. This CDR3 spans 15 amino acids. The CDR3 is CASTRSGRVGNEQFF. The CDR3, as DNA: TGTGCCAGCACCCGAAGCGGGAGGGTCGGCAATGAGCAGTTCTTC.

This clone was seen just once. The rearrangement links TRBV15 to TRBJ2-7, with D possibly being TRBD2 (5 bases). V lost 0 bases and J lost 2, with 11 bases in between. This CDR3 has 15 amino acids. Germline V gene lookup returns CDR1 LNHNV and CDR2 YYDKDF (reference sequence). In DNA, the CDR3 is TGTGCCACCAGCAGAGAACGGGGAGTCGCCTACGAGCAGTACTTC. The encoded protein is CATSRERGVAYEQYF.

V is TRBV11-3 and J is TRBJ2-2, with D possibly matching TRBD1 (5 bases). CDR1 is SGHNT, CDR2 YENEEA, per germline. The ends were cut back, 1 base at V and 4 bases at J, with 7 bases in the middle. This CDR3 has 14 residues. CDR3 sequence (DNA): TGTGCCAGCAGCTTAGGGACATCCACCGGGGAGCTGTTTTTT. Its protein is CASSLGTSTGELFF.